Here is one T cell receptor (beta chain) with its context. What it binds is unknown. This entry comes from a study of STAT5B mutations in CD4+ large granular lymphocyte leukemia. Study-level results: Without putative leukemic clones, patient CD4-sorted repertoires remained more clonal than healthy CD4+ repertoires. Main leukemic clonotypes were patient-specific, but approximately 27% appeared at low frequency elsewhere.

Some clones are missing from TCRdb's copy, which holds only in-frame ones; the method was immunoSEQ multiplex PCR. The top ten hold 0.35% of the sample, which has about 40,000 clones, around 84% seen once. The junction had 8 bases not matched to a gene; V was cut back by 8 bases and J by 5 bases. Germline CDR1 reads SNHLY; CDR2 reads FYNNEI. The CDR3 has 15 residues. This TCR derives from a human donor in good health. The specimen sequenced was CD4+ T cells from blood buffy coats. J is TRBJ2-2 and V is TRBV2, with 10 bases lining up with TRBD2. CDR3 amino acids: CASASGSVRTGELFF. The CDR3 DNA reads TGTGCCAGCGCTAGCGGGAGCGTAAGAACCGGGGAGCTGTTTTTT. Full variable domain (remainder filled in from reference TRBV2 and TRBJ2-2): EPEVTQTPSHQVTQMGQEVILRCVPISNHLYFYWYRQILGQKVEFLVSFYNNEISEKSEIFDDQFSVERPDGSNFTLKIRSTKLEDSAMYFCASASGSVRTGELFFGEGSRLTVL.